This entry lists 15 T cell receptor beta chains sequenced from one sample in a study of T cell responses to AZD1222 COVID-19 vaccine. Clones were read by immunoSEQ multiplex PCR, and TCRdb kept only the in-frame ones, dropping some. This sample yields under 150,000 clones, of which around 92% are seen a single time; approximately 1.1% belongs to the top ten. This material consisted of peripheral blood, taken on day 0 of AZD1222 vaccination. The receptors were sampled from an adult in good health.

The V and J genes are TRBV7-9 and TRBJ1-2; the D is unclear. V was cut by 5 bases and J by 8 bases, with 15 bases left in between. The CDR3 contains 13 residues. Germline CDR1 SEHNR, CDR2 FQNEAQ (reference sequence). The CDR3 nucleotides are TGTGCCAGCAGCCGCCCCGGTCTATGGGGCTACACCTTC. Residues: CASSRPGLWGYTF.

The chain is built from TRBV6-7 and TRBJ2-3, with TRBD1 matching 7 bases. TRBV6-7 is an ORF, with its function uncertain. V was clipped by 3 bases and J by 2 bases; unmatched bases: 14. This CDR3 contains 18 residues. CDR3 coding DNA: TGTGCCAGCAGTTATCCGATAGATTGTACAGGGGCCACAGATACGCAGTATTTT. It encodes CASSYPIDCTGATDTQYF.

This clone was detected once. The chain combines TRBV11-2 with TRBJ2-1; 15 positions match TRBD2. V dropped 0 bases and J dropped 5; count of bases not matched to a gene: 5. This CDR3 is built from 18 residues. Germline CDR1 SGHAT, CDR2 FQNNGV. The CDR3 reads CASSLERGLAGGNNEQFF. CDR3 DNA: TGTGCCAGCAGCTTAGAGAGGGGACTAGCGGGAGGTAACAATGAGCAGTTCTTC.

Only one count was recorded for this clone. The chain has TRBV7-3 and TRBJ1-2; D call uncertain. The CDR3 spans 13 residues. The germline V and J ends were trimmed by 2 bases and 4 bases, with 8 bases remaining between them. Germline CDR1 is SGHTA and CDR2 is FQGTGA. CDR3 region: CASSLHRGYGYTF. The CDR3 nucleotides are TGTGCCAGCAGCTTACACCGGGGCTATGGCTACACCTTC.

V usage is TRBV2 and J usage is TRBJ2-7; 10 bases fit TRBD1. V lost 8 bases and J lost 2; bases outside the gene matches: 3. CDR1 SNHLY and CDR2 FYNNEI come from the germline V gene. CDR3 size: 13 residues. CDR3 sequence reads: CASGTGDPYEQYF. The CDR3 region has the DNA TGTGCCAGCGGGACAGGGGATCCCTACGAGCAGTACTTC.

V and J are TRBV30 and TRBJ2-6, with 7 nucleotides matching TRBD1. Looked up from germline, CDR1 is GTSNPN and CDR2 is SVGIG (reference sequence). The CDR3 spans 16 residues. The V gene end was trimmed by 3 bases and the J gene end by 4 bases; junction bases not matched to a gene: 9. CDR3 in DNA: TGTGCCTGGAGGGAAACAGGGGTACTAGGGGCCAACGTCCTGACTTTC. It yields the protein CAWRETGVLGANVLTF.

This rearrangement joins TRBV19 to TRBJ1-5; D is perhaps TRBD1 (6 bases). Germline assignment: CDR1 LNHDA and CDR2 SQIVND (reference sequence). The CDR3 has 12 amino acids. V dropped 10 bases and J dropped 2 bases, with 9 bases sitting between them. The CDR3 is CATRQGNQPQHF. The CDR3 DNA is TGTGCCACCAGACAGGGCAATCAGCCCCAGCATTTT.

The genes are TRBV5-1 and TRBJ2-3, with TRBD2 matching over 7 bases. With V trimmed by 2 bases and J by 5 bases, 8 bases remained unmatched. This CDR3 has 15 amino acids. CDR1 and CDR2 from the germline V gene are SGHRS and YFSETQ. The CDR3 bases are TGCGCCAGCAGCTTCGCCACTAGCGCCGGAGATACGCAGTATTTT. It yields the protein CASSFATSAGDTQYF.

The CDR3 protein is CASSQVYRSSYNEQFF. The CDR3 DNA follows: TGCGCCAGCAGCCAAGTGTACAGGAGCTCCTACAATGAGCAGTTCTTC. This sequence joins TRBV4-1 and TRBJ2-1; perhaps TRBD1 as D (5 bases). The CDR3 covers 16 residues. The germline V and J ends were trimmed by 1 base and 0 bases, with 10 bases remaining between them. Germline V gene data show CDR1 as MGHRA and CDR2 as YSYEKL.

V and J are TRBV13 and TRBJ2-7; D unresolved. Germline V lookup: CDR1 PRHDT, CDR2 FYEKMQ (reference sequence). This CDR3 has 13 residues. The V end lost 5 bases, the J end lost 7 bases, and 15 bases lay between the germline ends. The CDR3 nucleotides read TGTGCCAGCAGCCCCCCCCTCACTCATGAGCAGTACTTC. Protein sequence: CASSPPLTHEQYF.

The chain combines TRBV4-2 with TRBJ2-3, with 9 bases identical to TRBD1. This CDR3 has 19 amino acids. V lost 0 bases, J lost 2 bases, and 12 bases stayed unmatched. Per the germline V gene, CDR1 is LGHNA and CDR2 is YNFKEQ. CDR3 sequence: CASSQEWGPGTGYTDTQYF. CDR3 coding DNA: TGTGCCAGCAGCCAAGAGTGGGGACCCGGGACAGGGTACACAGATACGCAGTATTTT.

The chain carries TRBV30 and TRBJ1-2; a possible D gene is TRBD1 (5 bases). Germline-derived CDR1 and CDR2 are GTSNPN and SVGIG (reference sequence). Between the trimmed V and J ends, which lost 2 bases and 8 bases, there was a span of 21 bases. This CDR3 is built from 15 residues. CDR3 amino acids: CAWSYAPAGEGGYTF. In DNA, the CDR3 is TGTGCCTGGAGTTATGCTCCAGCGGGGGAAGGGGGCTACACCTTC.

The CDR3 nucleotides are TGTGCCTGGAGGGCTAGGAATGAGCAGTTCTTC. Translation: CAWRARNEQFF. This rearrangement joins TRBV30 to TRBJ2-1; D call uncertain. The CDR3 is made up of 11 amino acids. Germline CDR1 and CDR2: GTSNPN and SVGIG (reference sequence). The V end lost 3 bases, the J end lost 7 bases, and 7 bases lay between the germline ends.

The V gene is TRBV2, the J gene TRBJ2-7; possibly TRBD1 for D (6 bases). Deletions cut 5 bases from V and 0 bases from J, with 14 bases between. Germline CDR1 is SNHLY and CDR2 is FYNNEI. The CDR3 loop spans 15 amino acids. The CDR3 DNA reads TGTGCCAGCAGTAAGAGGGGGAAGAGCTCCTACGAGCAGTACTTC. Translated: CASSKRGKSSYEQYF.

This clone was observed once. The CDR3 DNA follows: TGTGCCATCAGGACCACGAACACTGAAGCTTTCTTT. It codes for CAIRTTNTEAFF. The chain is built from TRBV12-3 or TRBV12-4 and TRBJ1-1; the D is unclear. CDR3 length: 12 residues. The ends were cut back, 10 bases at V and 1 base at J, with 10 bases in the middle.